This T cell receptor (beta chain) stems from a study of OX40 agonist ivuxolimab in advanced cancers. The wider study: The patients received agonistic anti-OX40 (CD134) antibody ivuxolimab. The patients received ivuxolimab by intravenous route every 2 weeks at 0.01 to 10 mg/kg. Prior anti-PD-1, anti-PD-L1 or anti-CTLA-4 therapy did not bar entry, and 30% to 40% had some.

As to this clone: What it binds is unknown.

This CDR3 is built from 14 residues. Germline V gene lookup returns CDR1 MNHEY and CDR2 SVGAGI. Trimming took 6 bases from V and 10 from J, leaving 19 bases between them. Regarding the study as a whole: Expanded clones tended on average to be more numerous among CD8+ T cells than CD4+.

TCRdb's table, derived via immunoSEQ multiplex PCR, lists solely in-frame clones and lacks some. In the table there are 70,000 to 100,000 clones, approximately 90% of which are singletons. The sample consisted of CD4+ or CD8+ T cells sorted from blood, taken in a trial of the OX40 agonist ivuxolimab. The receptor was isolated from an adult with an advanced solid tumor such as melanoma, head and neck, liver or kidney cancer. The V and J genes are TRBV6-5 and TRBJ2-1, with D possibly being TRBD1 or TRBD2 (5 bases each). CDR3 DNA sequence: TGTGCCAGCAGGGAGCCGGGACCCTTGGTGGAGCAGTTCTTC. It encodes CASREPGPLVEQFF.